The text below deals with one T cell receptor beta chain. Its antigen is not known. The protocol was immunoSEQ multiplex PCR, while the TCRdb copy is restricted to in-frame clones and leaves out a portion. This sample carries more than 85,000 clones, less than 95% of them seen once, and the ten largest clones take 0.069%. These data belong to a study of graft-versus-host responses after intestinal transplantation. About the research overall: The transplants performed in recipients were multivisceral, liver-intestinal, or isolated intestinal. Tacrolimus and steroids were given for around 3 years to all recipients after anti-thymocyte globulin induction.

General observations from the study: Present in recipient marrow, GvH clones included some that appeared first in ileum or blood. Subjects displaying graft-donor T cell macrochimerism possessed elevated graft-versus-host to host-versus-graft clonal ratios inside allografts.

Sequences were derived from unstimulated CD8+ T cells sorted from spleen or lymph node cells, sampled before transplant. The TCR originated in a human donor who was the organ donor for an intestinal transplant.

As DNA, the CDR3 is TGTGCCAGCAGTTTTGCTCCGGGACTAGCGGATACCTACGAGCAGTACTTC. This encodes CASSFAPGLADTYEQYF. The chain combines TRBV28 with TRBJ2-7; 11 bases are shared with TRBD2. V lost 3 bases and J lost 2; bases outside the gene matches: 9. CDR3 length: 17 residues. CDR1 MDHEN and CDR2 SYDVKM come from the germline V gene.